The clone carrying this T cell receptor (beta chain) was seen a single time. This record belongs to a study of blood T cell repertoires in COVID-19. Background on the study: From T cells, B-cell-depleted T cells, or PBMCs came the material, which was cDNA or gDNA.

This CDR3 comprises 12 residues. The germline gives CDR1 LNHDA, CDR2 SQIVND (reference sequence). V shed 3 bases and J shed 8 bases, with 7 bases lying between them. Generated by immunoSEQ multiplex PCR, the TCRdb table keeps only in-frame clones and is missing some. The table records about 300,000 clones, roughly 91% of them present only once. The J gene is TRBJ1-4, the V gene TRBV19; D gene unclear. The material sequenced was peripheral blood. This TCR was recovered from a woman aged 25 to 45 with COVID-19, enrolled during active disease. The CDR3 region has the DNA TGTGCCAGTAGTATCCGGGAAGAAAAACTGTTTTTT. It yields the protein CASSIREEKLFF.